The 20 T cell receptor beta chains presented below share a single source sample, sequenced in a study of blood T cell repertoires in COVID-19. Clones were sequenced by immunoSEQ multiplex PCR, and TCRdb holds only the in-frame ones, with some missing. This table holds tens of thousands of clones, less than 95% found once. Sequencing input: peripheral blood. Every receptor here comes from a middle-aged man with acute or convalescent COVID-19.

The V call is TRBV30, the J call TRBJ1-1, with a tentative D call TRBD1 (5 bases). The length of the CDR3 is 13 residues. The germline CDR1 and CDR2 sequences are GTSNPN and SVGIG (reference sequence). V gave up 4 bases and J gave up 4 bases, with 13 bases separating them. The CDR3 DNA is TGTGCCTGGAATCGGGGAGGGGCCACTGAAGCTTTCTTT. Translation: CAWNRGGATEAFF.

The V call is TRBV7-2, the J call TRBJ2-7; weak D call: TRBD1 (6 bases). V dropped 6 bases and J dropped 5 bases, with 14 bases sitting between them. The germline V gene encodes CDR1 SGHTA and CDR2 FQGNSA. The CDR3 consists of 13 residues. CDR3 protein: CASRQTGLDEQYF. The DNA of the CDR3 is TGTGCCAGCAGACAGACAGGTTTGGACGAGCAGTACTTC.

This clone has just one count. The gene calls are TRBV29-1 and TRBJ2-5, with D possibly being TRBD2 (5 bases). This CDR3 has 13 residues. Germline V gives CDR1 SQVTM, CDR2 ANQGSEA. Trimming pared 4 bases from V and 1 base from J, leaving 10 bases between. In DNA, the CDR3 is TGCAGCGTTGCCCGGACTGGCCAAGAGACCCAGTACTTC. This codes for CSVARTGQETQYF.

This clone has just a few counts. The rearrangement uses TRBV13 and TRBJ1-1, with D maybe TRBD1 (5 bases). This CDR3 has 14 amino acids. Deletions cut 5 bases from V and 0 bases from J, with 10 bases between. Germline CDR1 reads PRHDT; CDR2 reads FYEKMQ (reference sequence). DNA of the CDR3: TGTGCCAGCAGCCAAGGGGTCATGAACACTGAAGCTTTCTTT. Its protein product is CASSQGVMNTEAFF.

The rearrangement uses TRBV18 and TRBJ1-5; TRBD1 is a possible D gene (5 bases). Germline CDR1 KGHSH, CDR2 LQKENI. V was pared by 6 bases and J by 0 bases, with 9 bases between. CDR3 size: 14 residues. The chain's CDR3 is CASSGGNSNQPQHF. CDR3 bases: TGTGCCAGCTCGGGGGGGAATAGCAATCAGCCCCAGCATTTT. The whole variable domain, remainder taken from reference TRBV18 and TRBJ1-5, is NAGVMQNPRHLVRRRGQEARLRCSPMKGHSHVYWYRQLPEEGLKFMVYLQKENIIDESGMPKERFSAEFPKEGPSILRIQQVVRGDSAAYFCASSGGNSNQPQHFGDGTRLSIL.

The chain is built from TRBV7-2 and TRBJ1-2, with 7 bases matching TRBD1. Germline V CDR1 and CDR2: SGHTA, FQGNSA. V lost 5 bases, J lost 3 bases, and 9 bases stayed unmatched. The CDR3 spans 15 residues. The CDR3 bases are TGTGCCAGCAGCCCGGGGACAGTGTGGGACTATGGCTACACCTTC. The encoded protein is CASSPGTVWDYGYTF.

Concerning this clone itself: Distinct nucleotide sequences in the sample also encode this CDR3. The CDR3 here is CASSIQGSTEAFF. CDR3 sequence (DNA): TGTGCCAGTAGTATTCAGGGATCCACTGAAGCTTTCTTT. The chain joins TRBV19 to TRBJ1-1; weak D call: TRBD1 (5 bases). With 3 bases removed from V and 4 bases from J, the gap between germline ends came to 9 bases. The CDR3 sequence is 13 residues long. The germline CDR1 and CDR2 sequences are LNHDA and SQIVND (reference sequence).

V gene TRBV6-5 combines with J gene TRBJ2-2; D might be TRBD1 (5 bases). Germline CDR1 MNHEY, CDR2 SVGAGI. Trimming removed 7 bases from V and 5 bases from J, with 14 bases in between. This CDR3 comprises 14 residues. Written as DNA, the CDR3 is TGTGCCAGCATACCATACCAGGGTACCGGGGAGCTGTTTTTT. Its protein is CASIPYQGTGELFF.

The chain combines TRBV7-9 with TRBJ1-2, with TRBD1 as a possible D gene (6 bases). Germline assignment: CDR1 SEHNR and CDR2 FQNEAQ (reference sequence). The V and J ends lost 8 bases and 6 bases respectively, with 16 bases between them. CDR3 length equals 13 residues. In DNA, the CDR3 is TGTGCCAGCGGAGAACAGGGCCGCCATGGCTACACCTTC. This gives the protein CASGEQGRHGYTF.

V gene TRBV7-2 combines with J gene TRBJ1-2; TRBD1 matches at 8 bases. V shed 2 bases and J 8 bases; nucleotides not matched to a gene: 10. Germline V gene lookup returns CDR1 SGHTA and CDR2 FQGNSA. The CDR3 is 15 residues long. This CDR3 reads CASSLTQGARPGYTF. CDR3 DNA sequence: TGTGCCAGCAGCTTAACCCAGGGGGCGCGGCCGGGCTACACCTTC.

The V and J genes are TRBV27 and TRBJ2-7, with D possibly matching TRBD2 (5 bases). CDR1 is MNHEY, CDR2 SMNVEV, per germline (reference sequence). Trimming took off 6 bases at V and 3 bases at J, with 12 bases between the two ends. The CDR3 extends over 13 amino acids. CDR3 amino acids: CASRRTGNYEQYF. The CDR3 coding sequence is TGTGCCAGCAGAAGGACTGGGAACTACGAGCAGTACTTC.

The J gene is TRBJ2-7, the V gene TRBV6-1; a weak D match, TRBD1 (5 bases). V was shortened by 1 base and J by 3 bases, with 10 bases between the two germline ends. Germline lookup yields CDR1 MNHNS and CDR2 SASEGT. CDR3 length: 14 residues. In nucleotides, the CDR3 is TGTGCCAGCAGTGAAGTTGGACACCTCTACGAGCAGTACTTC. Its protein product is CASSEVGHLYEQYF.

This clone turned up a few times. J is TRBJ2-1 and V is TRBV6-4; 8 nucleotides align to TRBD1. Per the germline V gene, CDR1 is MRHNA and CDR2 is SNTAGT. The CDR3 has 15 residues. With V trimmed by 1 base and J by 5 bases, 4 bases remained unmatched. This CDR3 reads CASSDYPDRDNEQFF. The CDR3 DNA follows: TGTGCCAGCAGTGACTATCCGGACAGGGACAATGAGCAGTTCTTC.

This clone has a single count. The chain recombines TRBV27 with TRBJ1-6; no definite D call. Trimming removed 1 base from V and 0 bases from J, with 10 bases in between. The CDR3 is made up of 17 amino acids. The V gene's germline CDR1 is MNHEY and CDR2 SMNVEV (reference sequence). CDR3 DNA sequence: TGTGCCAGCAGTTTATTCGGGGTTAGCTCCTATAATTCACCCCTCCACTTT. Residues: CASSLFGVSSYNSPLHF.

V and J are TRBV15 and TRBJ2-2; 8 bases are shared with TRBD1. The V and J ends lost 8 bases and 4 bases, in that order; junction bases with no gene match: 6. CDR1 is LNHNV, CDR2 YYDKDF, per germline (reference sequence). The CDR3 has 14 amino acids. The CDR3 DNA reads as TGTGCCACCTGGACAGGGTTCGGCACCGGGGAGCTGTTTTTT. Its translation is CATWTGFGTGELFF. The whole variable domain, remainder taken from reference TRBV15 and TRBJ2-2, is DAMVIQNPRYQVTQFGKPVTLSCSQTLNHNVMYWYQQKSSQAPKLLFHYYDKDFNNEADTPDNFQSRRPNTSFCFLDIRSPGLGDTAMYLCATWTGFGTGELFFGEGSRLTVL.

The rearrangement uses TRBV19 and TRBJ1-3, with D tentatively TRBD1 (6 bases). Germline V CDR1 and CDR2: LNHDA, SQIVND (reference sequence). Trimming took 1 base from V and 0 from J, leaving 13 bases between them. The CDR3 length is 17 residues. CDR3 loop: CASSIAPTGPSGNTIYF. The CDR3 DNA is TGTGCCAGTAGTATAGCCCCGACAGGCCCCTCTGGAAACACCATATATTTT.

The V call is TRBV19, the J call TRBJ1-1; unclear D gene. The V gene's germline CDR1 is LNHDA and CDR2 SQIVND (reference sequence). Trimming pared 5 bases from V and 5 bases from J, leaving 6 bases between. The CDR3 consists of 11 residues. The CDR3 DNA is TGTGCCAGTAGTGTCCGGACTGAAGCTTTCTTT. Translation: CASSVRTEAFF.

J is TRBJ2-1 and V is TRBV25-1; the D gene is possibly TRBD1 (6 bases). Germline-derived CDR1 and CDR2 are MGHDK and SYGVNS. The ends were cut back, 4 bases at V and 0 bases at J, with 13 bases in the middle. The CDR3 is made up of 16 amino acids. The CDR3 DNA follows: TGTGCCAGCAGTGGAGACAGGCATAGCTCCTACAATGAGCAGTTCTTC. It codes for CASSGDRHSSYNEQFF.

This chain connects TRBV6-2 or TRBV6-3 to TRBJ2-1; D unclear. The CDR3 is made up of 16 amino acids. Germline lookup yields CDR1 MNHEY and CDR2 SVGEGT. V lost 4 bases and J 0 bases, leaving 13 bases between the germline ends. The DNA of the CDR3 is TGTGCCAGCAGTTCCTACGTTAGAAGCTCCTACAATGAGCAGTTCTTC. Its translation is CASSSYVRSSYNEQFF.

CDR3 amino acids: CASTSITSVGNTGELFF. CDR3 in DNA: TGTGCCAGTACCTCGATAACTAGCGTCGGGAACACCGGGGAGCTGTTTTTT. This sequence joins TRBV19 and TRBJ2-2, with 7 positions matching TRBD2. The germline V gene has CDR1 LNHDA and CDR2 SQIVND (reference sequence). The V segment lost 7 bases and the J segment 1 base; nucleotides outside the gene matches: 12. This CDR3 spans 17 amino acids. Variable domain in full (rest from reference TRBV19 and TRBJ2-2): DGGITQSPKYLFRKEGQNVTLSCEQNLNHDAMYWYRQDPGQGLRLIYYSQIVNDFQKGDIAEGYSVSREKKESFPLTVTSAQKNPTAFYLCASTSITSVGNTGELFFGEGSRLTVL.